This T cell receptor beta chain was recovered during a study of blood T cell repertoires in COVID-19. At the level of the study: Italy, Spain and the United States were the sources of the convalescent and acute COVID-19 samples. PBMCs, B-cell-depleted T cells, or T cells were the source of the cDNA or gDNA that made up the material.

The germline V gene has CDR1 SQVTM and CDR2 ANQGSEA. The CDR3 spans 14 residues. Trimming stripped 6 bases from V and 0 bases from J, with 14 bases between. In the authors' methods: For nucleated cells, counts were estimated from reference gene primer amplification. TCRdb's copy holds only in-frame clones and misses some; the assay was immunoSEQ multiplex PCR. The V and J calls and the clone size are those of that table, but D and trimming were determined from the DNA. The repertoire includes around 170,000 clones, approximately 80% of them detected once, and over 1.5% sits in the top ten. The chain links TRBV29-1 to TRBJ1-1; D is ambiguous. The sequence derives from a human donor in a cohort sampled during active COVID-19. The sample consisted of peripheral blood. The CDR3 protein is CSVRQVLMNTEAFF. The CDR3, as DNA: TGCAGCGTGCGACAAGTACTCATGAACACTGAAGCTTTCTTT.